Presented here are 20 T cell receptor beta chains from one specimen sequenced in a study of CD8+ T cells in alopecia areata. Once RNA had been extracted, it was reverse transcribed into cDNA to act as the sequencing template. Libraries were prepared by immunoSEQ multiplex PCR; TCRdb keeps only in-frame clonotypes and omits some of them. The sample has 200,000 to 300,000 clones, none seen only once. Scientists pooled cutaneous lymph node cells and sorted them on CD4, CD8alpha, NKG2D, NKG2ACE and other markers. Sequenced: CD4+ T cells sorted from a lymph node. The receptors derive from a C3H/HeJ mouse with alopecia areata. As its MHC haplotype, the strain has H2-k.

On this clone: Each gene name is a mouse one. Sequencing ends 4 residues short of the CDR3 end; the germline J gene provides the rest. The chain joins TRBV17 to TRBJ2-1, with 11 bases lining up with TRBD2. The germline V gene has CDR1 MNHDT and CDR2 YYDKIL. J lost 4 bases, V lost 6 bases, and 5 bases had no gene match. The CDR3 sequence is 15 residues long. The CDR3 DNA, read in part, is TGTGCTAGCAGCCCCGGGACTGGGGGATATGCT. Encoded protein: CASSPGTGGYA. The CDR3 reads in full as CASSPGTGGYAEQFF.

Details on this clone: Gene names are the mouse ones. The CDR3 end lies 4 residues beyond the end of the read and is filled in from the germline J gene. Other DNA sequences in this specimen translate into the identical CDR3. The V call is TRBV1, the J call TRBJ2-1; TRBD1 matches 9 bases. Trimming at V came to 5 bases and at J to 1 base, leaving 3 bases not matched to a gene. The CDR3 runs to 15 residues. Germline assignment: CDR1 NSQYPW and CDR2 LRSPGD (reference sequence). Partial CDR3 DNA: TGCACCTGCAGTCCCGGGACAGGGAACTATGCT. As protein: CTCSPGTGNYA. The entire CDR3 is CTCSPGTGNYAEQFF.

In regard to this clone: The gene names here belong to mouse. The read stops 4 residues short of the end of the CDR3; the missing end is completed from the germline J gene. The chain is built from TRBV13-1 and TRBJ2-1, with D unresolved. CDR1 NSHNY and CDR2 SYGAGN come from the germline V gene. The CDR3 length is 13 residues. V was clipped by 4 bases and J by 1 base, with 6 bases between them. Incomplete CDR3 DNA: TGTGCCAGCAGTCACAAAAACTATGCT. This encodes CASSHKNYA. The whole CDR3 sequence reads CASSHKNYAEQFF.

Points on this clone: All gene names here are mouse names. The read gets to within 4 residues of the CDR3 end, and the germline J gene fills in the rest. Other DNA sequences in this specimen translate into the identical CDR3. This chain links TRBV5 with TRBJ2-5, with 9 positions matching TRBD2. From germline, CDR1 is LGHNA and CDR2 YNLKQL (reference sequence). CDR3 length equals 16 residues. V shed 2 bases and J 0 bases; nucleotides not matched to a gene: 3. CDR3 DNA (partial): TGTGCCAGCAGCCAAACTGGGGGGCTTAACCAAGAC. Residues: CASSQTGGLNQD. The complete CDR3 protein is CASSQTGGLNQDTQYF.

This clone was recorded a few times. The gene symbols are mouse symbols. Sequencing ends 4 residues short of the CDR3 end; the germline J gene provides the rest. The rearrangement links TRBV17 to TRBJ2-3; D is unclear. Trimming removed 3 bases at V and 0 bases at J, with 10 bases between. Looked up from germline, CDR1 is MNHDT and CDR2 is YYDKIL. This CDR3 has 15 residues. CDR3: CASSSFKTSAETLYF. Partial CDR3 DNA: TGTGCTAGCAGTAGCTTCAAAACTAGTGCAGAA.

In this sample, this clone turned up many times. Gene names follow the mouse nomenclature. The read ends 4 residues early relative to the CDR3; the germline J gene fills the gap. The same CDR3 also results from other DNA sequences found in this sample. The rearrangement joins TRBV13-1 to TRBJ2-1; the match to TRBD1 covers 10 bases. The trim removed 3 bases at V and 3 bases at J, leaving 0 bases unmatched. CDR1 and CDR2 from the germline V gene are NSHNY and SYGAGN. The length of the CDR3 is 14 residues. The CDR3 DNA, read in part, is TGTGCCAGCAGTGGGGACAGGGGCTATGCT. It is translated as CASSGDRGYA. The entire CDR3 protein reads CASSGDRGYAEQFF.

This clone showed up just a few times. Genes and germline are mouse. The read gets to within 4 residues of the CDR3 end, and the germline J gene fills in the rest. The chain has TRBV5 and TRBJ2-3; D possibly corresponds to TRBD2 (7 bases). Germline assignment: CDR1 LGHNA and CDR2 YNLKQL (reference sequence). The CDR3 has 15 amino acids. With 5 bases removed from V and 0 bases from J, the gap between germline ends came to 12 bases. Incomplete CDR3 DNA: TGTGCCAGCAGCTCACGGGGGGCTAGTGCAGAA. This gives the protein CASSSRGASAE. The CDR3 in its entirety is CASSSRGASAETLYF.

This clone was picked up a small number of times. Mouse gene names and germline throughout. With the read ending 4 residues before the CDR3 end, the germline J gene is used to fill in that end. The V call is TRBV1, the J call TRBJ2-2, with D perhaps TRBD1 (7 bases). Trimming shortened V by 0 bases and J by 3 bases, and 11 bases separated the two germline ends. Germline V lookup: CDR1 NSQYPW, CDR2 LRSPGD (reference sequence). The CDR3 is 16 residues long. The CDR3 sequence is CTCSAERGRDTGQLYF. Partial CDR3 DNA: TGCACCTGCAGTGCAGAGAGGGGGCGAGACACCGGG.

Concerning this clone: The genes are named according to mouse. Within the sample, other DNA sequences also encode this same CDR3. CDR3 sequence reads: CTCSDRGGTGQLYF. Partial CDR3 DNA: TGCACCTGCAGTGACAGGGGAGGCACCGGG. The chain carries TRBV1 and TRBJ2-2; 7 nucleotides line up with TRBD1. Coverage ceases 4 residues before the CDR3 finishes, and the germline J gene fills in the end. Germline trimming cut 4 bases from V and 4 bases from J; bases unmatched to any gene: 3. The germline V gene encodes CDR1 NSQYPW and CDR2 LRSPGD (reference sequence). The CDR3 has 14 amino acids.

Turning to this clone: These gene names are mouse names. The CDR3 extends 4 residues past the end of the read, so its final part is completed from the germline J gene. The gene calls are TRBV1 and TRBJ2-1; 7 bases map to TRBD2. The ends lost 0 bases at V and 4 bases at J; junction bases unmatched: 6. CDR1 is NSQYPW, CDR2 LRSPGD, per germline (reference sequence). CDR3 length equals 16 residues. The part of the CDR3 DNA that was read is TGCACCTGCAGTGCAGATTACTGGGGAGGGTATGCT. Protein product: CTCSADYWGGYA. The full CDR3 is CTCSADYWGGYAEQFF.

At least ten counts were recorded for this clone. Gene names follow the mouse nomenclature. Read sequence stops 4 residues before the CDR3 end, and the germline J gene provides the missing end. The chain uses TRBV3 and TRBJ1-2; D not certain. The germline V gene encodes CDR1 SNHLY and CDR2 FYNGKV (reference sequence). CDR3 length equals 13 residues. V gave up 3 bases and J gave up 0 bases, with 5 bases separating them. Partial CDR3 DNA: TGTGCCAGCAGCTTCGAGGCAAACTCC. This gives the protein CASSFEANS. The entire CDR3 is CASSFEANSDYTF.

Worth noting for this clone: Mouse gene names apply. Read data end 4 residues before the CDR3 end; the end is taken from the germline J gene. V usage is TRBV3 and J usage is TRBJ2-5; 12 positions match TRBD1. Germline V CDR1 and CDR2: SNHLY, FYNGKV (reference sequence). The CDR3 is 14 residues long. The sequenced part of the CDR3 DNA is TGTGCCAGCAGCCCCGGGACAGGGGGCGAC. It is translated as CASSPGTGGD. The whole CDR3 sequence reads CASSPGTGGDTQYF.

This clone was detected a few times. Gene and germline names: mouse. The observed sequence ends 4 residues before the CDR3 terminus, with the missing tail filled in from the germline J gene. This chain connects TRBV31 to TRBJ2-1, with a weak D call TRBD1 (5 bases). The V and J ends lost 1 base and 3 bases respectively, with 10 bases between them. Germline CDR1 and CDR2: GKSSPN and SITVG. The CDR3 covers 14 residues. The CDR3 region is CAWSQRGVYAEQFF. CDR3 DNA, as far as it was read: TGTGCCTGGAGTCAAAGGGGTGTCTATGCT.

Note on this clone: The gene symbols are mouse symbols. Read data end 4 residues before the CDR3 end; the end is taken from the germline J gene. The gene calls are TRBV5 and TRBJ2-7; 11 bases match TRBD2. The CDR3 contains 17 residues. V shed 0 bases, J shed 3 bases, and the junction held 7 bases outside the gene matches. Per germline, CDR1 LGHNA and CDR2 YNLKQL (reference sequence). The covered CDR3 bases are TGTGCCAGCAGCCAAGATCGGACTGGGGGGCCGATCTAT. Amino acid sequence: CASSQDRTGGPIY. From start to end, the CDR3 is CASSQDRTGGPIYEQYF.

This clone was counted between two and nine times. Each gene name is a mouse one. The CDR3 bases that were read are TGTGCCTGGAGTCAGGGACAGGGGGCAAACACA. Its translation is CAWSQGQGANT. The whole CDR3 protein is CAWSQGQGANTEVFF. This sequence joins TRBV31 and TRBJ1-1, with 11 bases identical to TRBD1. The DNA ends 4 residues before the CDR3 does, and the rest of the CDR3 is filled in from the germline J gene. The CDR3 is 15 residues long. The J segment lost 0 bases and the V segment lost 1 base, leaving 1 base of the junction unmatched. CDR1 and CDR2 (germline): GKSSPN, SITVG.

This clone was seen many times. Gene names and germline match the mouse. The read is 4 residues too short to cover the CDR3 end, so that end is filled in from the germline J gene. Other DNA sequences in this sample translate to the same CDR3. This chain uses TRBV14 with TRBJ1-2; tentatively, D is TRBD1 (6 bases). Trimming left V 2 bases short and J 0 bases short, with 8 bases between. Germline V gives CDR1 SGHDT, CDR2 FRDEAV. This CDR3 contains 14 residues. The covered CDR3 bases are TGTGCCAGCAGTTTGGGGACAACAAACTCC. This encodes CASSLGTTNS. The complete CDR3 protein is CASSLGTTNSDYTF.

This clone was counted between two and nine times. The gene symbols are mouse symbols. The observed sequence ends 4 residues before the CDR3 terminus, with the missing tail filled in from the germline J gene. V gene TRBV13-1 combines with J gene TRBJ2-1; 11 bases are shared with TRBD2. The V and J ends lost 3 bases and 0 bases, in that order; junction bases with no gene match: 2. In germline, CDR1 is NSHNY, CDR2 SYGAGN. The CDR3 totals 16 residues. The chain's CDR3 is CASSGLGGNNYAEQFF. The covered CDR3 bases are TGTGCCAGCAGTGGACTGGGGGGGAATAACTATGCT.

A few counts support this clone. Germline and genes: mouse. The CDR3 end falls 4 residues outside the read, so it is completed with the germline J gene. V is TRBV17 and J is TRBJ2-1; maybe TRBD1 (6 bases). Germline V CDR1 and CDR2: MNHDT, YYDKIL. The CDR3 spans 14 residues. Trimming removed 3 bases from V and 2 bases from J, with 8 bases in between. Partial CDR3 DNA: TGTGCTAGCAGTAGTGGACAGTACTATGCT. Its translation is CASSSGQYYA. In full, the CDR3 is CASSSGQYYAEQFF.

This clone was seen only a few times. The genes and germline here are from mouse. The read ends 4 residues early relative to the CDR3; the germline J gene fills the gap. The rearrangement links TRBV16 to TRBJ2-1, with 10 positions matching TRBD1. Germline CDR1 reads SGHSA; CDR2 reads FRNQAP. This CDR3 comprises 14 residues. V shed 9 bases, J shed 4 bases, and the junction held 6 bases outside the gene matches. The DNA read from the CDR3 is TGTGCAAGACCACCGGGACAGGGGTATGCT. Translation: CARPPGQGYA. The full CDR3 sequence reads CARPPGQGYAEQFF.

For this clone: Germline and genes: mouse. The read terminates 4 residues before the CDR3 end, so the remaining end is supplied by the germline J gene. The rearrangement links TRBV29 to TRBJ2-3; 7 positions agree with TRBD2. This CDR3 comprises 14 residues. Germline V gene data show CDR1 as MSHET and CDR2 as SYDVDS. Trimming removed 6 bases from V and 0 bases from J; junction bases left unmatched: 3. The CDR3 bases that were read are TGTGCTAGCAGAGCTGGGGGTAGTGCAGAA. Encoded protein: CASRAGGSAE. The full-length CDR3 reads as CASRAGGSAETLYF.